These T cell receptor beta chains were read from a single sample in a study of blood T cell repertoires in COVID-19. Only in-frame clones appear in the TCRdb table, and some are missing; sequencing was by immunoSEQ multiplex PCR. The sample holds some 200,000 clones, around nine tenths seen once. Sequencing used peripheral blood. Every receptor here comes from a man aged 50 or older with acute or convalescent COVID-19. CDR3s include the opening cysteine and the closing phenylalanine or tryptophan. D genes are given only for firm matches. Only part of the rows carry a size: once, few, many, or a class if the clone is expanded.

TRBV2	TRBJ2-5	.	TRBD1	CASKTKWTGEETQYF	TGTGCCAGCAAAACGAAATGGACAGGGGAAGAGACCCAGTACTTC
TRBV5-4	TRBJ1-4	.	.	CASSLGTEEINEKLFF	TGTGCCAGCAGCTTGGGGACAGAAGAGATTAATGAAAAACTGTTTTTT
TRBV5-1	TRBJ1-2	.	TRBD1	CASSLGQGVYGYTF	TGCGCCAGCAGCTTGGGACAGGGGGTCTATGGCTACACCTTC
TRBV5-1	TRBJ2-6	.	TRBD1	CASTGTGVSGANVLTF	TGCGCCAGTACCGGGACAGGGGTCTCTGGGGCCAACGTCCTGACTTTC
TRBV19	TRBJ2-5	.	.	CASSWRAGAETQYF	TGTGCCAGTAGTTGGCGGGCGGGCGCGGAGACCCAGTACTTC
TRBV3-1/TRBV3-2	TRBJ2-1	.	.	CASSDTGASYNEQFF	TGTGCCAGCAGCGACACCGGTGCCTCCTACAATGAGCAGTTCTTC
TRBV7-3	TRBJ2-3	.	.	CASSLNPPDSSSTDTQYF	TGTGCCAGCAGCTTAAACCCCCCGGACAGTTCTAGCACAGATACGCAGTATTTT
TRBV19	TRBJ2-1	.	TRBD2	CASSIGTKVSYNEQFF	TGTGCCAGTAGTATCGGGACTAAAGTCTCCTACAATGAGCAGTTCTTC
TRBV19	TRBJ1-2	.	.	CASRRGNYGYTF	TGTGCCAGTAGACGGGGAAACTATGGCTACACCTTC
TRBV28	TRBJ1-2	.	.	CASSFTQTVGGGYTF	TGTGCCAGCAGTTTTACGCAGACAGTCGGGGGGGGCTACACCTTC
TRBV7-9	TRBJ2-1	.	TRBD2	CASSYTVDSGAQFF	TGTGCCAGCAGCTACACAGTAGATAGCGGGGCGCAGTTCTTC
TRBV9	TRBJ2-6	few	.	CASSNQKQGSGANVLTF	TGTGCCAGCAGCAACCAAAAACAGGGCTCTGGGGCCAACGTCCTGACTTTC
TRBV6-5	TRBJ1-6	.	.	CASSYRGNNSPLHF	TGTGCCAGCAGTTACCGGGGTAATAATTCACCCCTCCACTTT
TRBV11-2	TRBJ2-5	.	TRBD1	CASSTGQGFETQYF	TGTGCCAGCAGCACCGGACAGGGTTTTGAGACCCAGTACTTC
TRBV19	TRBJ2-1	.	TRBD1	CASSTKLQGAHNEQFF	TGTGCCAGTAGTACAAAATTACAGGGGGCCCACAATGAGCAGTTCTTC
TRBV7-9	TRBJ1-1	once	TRBD1	CASSHKGQDEAFF	TGTGCCAGCAGTCACAAAGGACAGGATGAAGCTTTCTTT
TRBV6-1	TRBJ2-3	.	.	CASSERRTGVNTQYF	TGTGCCAGCAGTGAGCGACGTACGGGAGTGAATACGCAGTATTTT
TRBV19	TRBJ1-6	.	.	CASSIQEGNSPLHF	TGTGCCAGTAGTATACAGGAGGGGAATTCACCCCTCCACTTT
TRBV5-5	TRBJ2-3	.	.	CASSSGQRKTDTQYF	TGTGCCAGCAGCTCCGGACAGAGGAAAACAGATACGCAGTATTTT
TRBV4-1	TRBJ2-4	.	.	CASSQALAKNIQYF	TGCGCCAGCAGCCAAGCACTAGCCAAAAACATTCAGTACTTC
TRBV9	TRBJ2-3	.	.	CASSAGTTSTDTQYF	TGTGCCAGCAGCGCAGGGACAACTAGCACAGATACGCAGTATTTT
TRBV27	TRBJ1-5	.	TRBD1	CASRFGTGGDQPQHF	TGTGCCAGCAGATTCGGGACAGGGGGCGATCAGCCCCAGCATTTT
TRBV7-9	TRBJ2-1	.	TRBD2	CASSPPLAGGRNEQFF	TGTGCCAGCAGTCCACCACTAGCGGGAGGTAGGAATGAGCAGTTCTTC
TRBV7-3	TRBJ2-3	.	.	CASSPFYTDTQYF	TGTGCCAGCAGCCCCTTCTACACAGATACGCAGTATTTT
TRBV10-1	TRBJ2-7	.	.	CASSHGSTYEQYF	TGCGCCAGCAGCCACGGTTCGACCTACGAGCAGTACTTC
TRBV27	TRBJ1-2	few	TRBD1	CASRGTGNGYTF	TGTGCCAGCAGGGGGACAGGGAATGGCTACACCTTC
TRBV11-2	TRBJ2-5	few	.	CASSLVARQETQYF	TGTGCCAGCAGCTTAGTTGCTAGACAAGAGACCCAGTACTTC
TRBV6-5	TRBJ1-2	.	TRBD1	CASSYLSSGTGSGYTF	TGTGCCAGCAGTTACCTCTCATCCGGGACAGGGTCCGGCTACACCTTC
TRBV15	TRBJ2-1	.	TRBD2	CATSRASSGGARNEQFF	TGTGCCACCAGCAGAGCTAGTAGCGGGGGGGCCAGGAATGAGCAGTTCTTC
TRBV12-3/TRBV12-4	TRBJ1-5	.	.	CASSIQGRQPQHF	TGTGCCAGCAGCATACAGGGCCGGCAGCCCCAGCATTTT
TRBV18	TRBJ1-1	.	.	CASSRDPRGTEAFF	TGTGCCAGCTCACGAGACCCCAGGGGCACTGAAGCTTTCTTT